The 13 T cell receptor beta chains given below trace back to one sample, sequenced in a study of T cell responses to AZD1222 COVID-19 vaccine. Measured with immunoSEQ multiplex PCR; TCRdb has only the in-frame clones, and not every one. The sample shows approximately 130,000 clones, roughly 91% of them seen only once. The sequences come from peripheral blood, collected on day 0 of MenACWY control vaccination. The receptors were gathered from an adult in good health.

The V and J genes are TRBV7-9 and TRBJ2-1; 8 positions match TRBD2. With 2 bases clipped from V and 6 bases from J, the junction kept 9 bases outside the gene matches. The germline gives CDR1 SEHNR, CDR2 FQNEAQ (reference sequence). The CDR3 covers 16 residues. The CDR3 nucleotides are TGTGCCAGCAGCTTAATGGGGCTAGCGGGCATCAATGAGCAGTTCTTC. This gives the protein CASSLMGLAGINEQFF.

The CDR3 DNA reads as TGCAGTGCTAGTTTGGTTTTTGGGACTAGCCCAAACATTCAGTACTTC. This encodes CSASLVFGTSPNIQYF. The genes are TRBV20-1 and TRBJ2-4; 9 bases are a match to TRBD2. The V gene's germline CDR1 is DFQATT and CDR2 SNEGSKA (reference sequence). Trimming cost V 3 bases and J 6 bases; bases outside gene matches: 12. This CDR3 comprises 16 residues.

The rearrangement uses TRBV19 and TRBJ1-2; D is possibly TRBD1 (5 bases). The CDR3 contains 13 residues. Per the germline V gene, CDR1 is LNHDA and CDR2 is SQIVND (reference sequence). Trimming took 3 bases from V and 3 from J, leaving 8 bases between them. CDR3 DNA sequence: TGTGCCAGTAGTATGTCGGGGGACTATGGCTACACCTTC. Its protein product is CASSMSGDYGYTF.

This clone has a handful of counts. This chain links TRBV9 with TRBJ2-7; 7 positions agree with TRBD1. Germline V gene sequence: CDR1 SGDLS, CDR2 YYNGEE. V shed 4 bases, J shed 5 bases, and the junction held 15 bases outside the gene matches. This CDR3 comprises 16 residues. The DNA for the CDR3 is TGTGCCAGCAGCCGCAGCACAACAGGGGTTATACACGAGCAGTACTTC. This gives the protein CASSRSTTGVIHEQYF.

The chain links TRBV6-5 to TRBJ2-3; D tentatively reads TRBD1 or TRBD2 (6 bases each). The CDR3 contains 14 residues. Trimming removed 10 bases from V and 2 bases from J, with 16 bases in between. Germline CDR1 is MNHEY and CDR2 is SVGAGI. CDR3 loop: CATRGLTYTDTQYF. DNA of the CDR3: TGTGCCACACGGGGGCTGACGTACACAGATACGCAGTATTTT.

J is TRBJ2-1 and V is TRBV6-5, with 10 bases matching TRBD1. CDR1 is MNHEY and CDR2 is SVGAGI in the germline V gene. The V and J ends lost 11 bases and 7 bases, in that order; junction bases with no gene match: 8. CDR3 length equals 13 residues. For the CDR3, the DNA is TGTGCCGTGACCTCGGACAGGGGGAATGAGCAGTTCTTC. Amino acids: CAVTSDRGNEQFF.

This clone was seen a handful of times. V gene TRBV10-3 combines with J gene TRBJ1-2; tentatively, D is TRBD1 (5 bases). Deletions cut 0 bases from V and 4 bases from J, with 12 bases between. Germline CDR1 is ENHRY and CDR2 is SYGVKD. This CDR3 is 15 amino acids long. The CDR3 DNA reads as TGTGCCATCAGTGAGTCTGCAGGGTATCGCTATGGCTACACCTTC. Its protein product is CAISESAGYRYGYTF.

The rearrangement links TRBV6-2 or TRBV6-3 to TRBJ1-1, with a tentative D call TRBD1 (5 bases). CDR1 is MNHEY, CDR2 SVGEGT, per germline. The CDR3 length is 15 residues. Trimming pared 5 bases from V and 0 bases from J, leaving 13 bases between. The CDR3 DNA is TGTGCCAGCAGTACTAAGACAGCCATGAACACTGAAGCTTTCTTT. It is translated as CASSTKTAMNTEAFF.

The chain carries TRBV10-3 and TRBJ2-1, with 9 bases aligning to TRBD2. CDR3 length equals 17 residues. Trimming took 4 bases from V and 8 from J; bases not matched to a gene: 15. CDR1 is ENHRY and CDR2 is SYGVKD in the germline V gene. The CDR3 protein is CAISVLAGASGVDEQFF. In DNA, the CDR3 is TGTGCCATCAGTGTGTTAGCGGGAGCGTCTGGAGTCGATGAGCAGTTCTTC.

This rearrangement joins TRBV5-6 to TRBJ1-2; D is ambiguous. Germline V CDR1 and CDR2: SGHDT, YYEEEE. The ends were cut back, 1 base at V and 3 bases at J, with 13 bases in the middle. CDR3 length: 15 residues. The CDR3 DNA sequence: TGTGCCAGCAGCTTGTTTGACGGACCCCACTATGGCTACACCTTC. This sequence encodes CASSLFDGPHYGYTF.

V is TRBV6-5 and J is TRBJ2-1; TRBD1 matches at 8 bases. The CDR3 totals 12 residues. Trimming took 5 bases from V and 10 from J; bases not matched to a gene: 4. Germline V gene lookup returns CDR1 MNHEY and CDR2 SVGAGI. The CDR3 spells CASSRTGWEQFF. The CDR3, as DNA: TGTGCCAGCAGTAGGACAGGGTGGGAGCAGTTCTTC.

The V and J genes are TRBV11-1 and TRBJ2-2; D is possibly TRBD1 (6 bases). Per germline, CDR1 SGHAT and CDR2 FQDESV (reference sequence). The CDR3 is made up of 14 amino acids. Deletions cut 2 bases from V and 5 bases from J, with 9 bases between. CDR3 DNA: TGTGCCAGCAGCTTAAGGGGGTGGACCGGGGAGCTGTTTTTT. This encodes CASSLRGWTGELFF.

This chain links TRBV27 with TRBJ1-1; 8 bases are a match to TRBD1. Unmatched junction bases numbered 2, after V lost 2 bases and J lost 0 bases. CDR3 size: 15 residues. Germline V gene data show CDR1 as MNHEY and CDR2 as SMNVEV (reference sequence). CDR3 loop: CASSLTGGMNTEAFF. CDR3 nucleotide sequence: TGTGCCAGCAGTTTAACAGGGGGGATGAACACTGAAGCTTTCTTT.